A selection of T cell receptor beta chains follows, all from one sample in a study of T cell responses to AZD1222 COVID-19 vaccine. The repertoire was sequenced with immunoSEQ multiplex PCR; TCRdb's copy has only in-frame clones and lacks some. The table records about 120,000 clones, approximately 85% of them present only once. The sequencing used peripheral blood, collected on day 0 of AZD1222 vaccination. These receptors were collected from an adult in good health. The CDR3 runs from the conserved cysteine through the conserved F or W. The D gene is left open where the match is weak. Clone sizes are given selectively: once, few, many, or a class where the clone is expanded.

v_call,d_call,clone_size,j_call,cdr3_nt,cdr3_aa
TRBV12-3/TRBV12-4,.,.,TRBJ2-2,TGTGCCAGCAGTTTCGAGTCCGGGGAGCTGTTTTTT,CASSFESGELFF
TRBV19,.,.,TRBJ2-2,TGTGCCAGTAGTATTTGGGCCAATAGTGTTCAGGGGGAGCTGTTTTTT,CASSIWANSVQGELFF
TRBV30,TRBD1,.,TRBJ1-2,TGTGCCTGGAGCCCAGGGGGCGGAAATGGCTACACCTTC,CAWSPGGGNGYTF
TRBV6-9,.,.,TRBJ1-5,TGTGCCAGCAGTTATGAGGGACAGCCCCAGCATTTT,CASSYEGQPQHF
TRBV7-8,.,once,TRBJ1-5,TGTGCCAGCAGCTTAGTTGGGCTGGGGGGCTCGGGTCAGCCCCAGCATTTT,CASSLVGLGGSGQPQHF
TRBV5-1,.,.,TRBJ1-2,TGCGCCAGCAGCCGGGACAATTCAGTCATGGGCTACACCTTC,CASSRDNSVMGYTF
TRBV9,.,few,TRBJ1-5,TGTGCCAGCAGCCCCCGGACTCCGGTGGGGGATCAGCCCCAGCATTTT,CASSPRTPVGDQPQHF
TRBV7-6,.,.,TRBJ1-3,TGTGCCAGCAGCTTAGGTGGCCCAAAGACGCCGGGAAACACCATATATTTT,CASSLGGPKTPGNTIYF
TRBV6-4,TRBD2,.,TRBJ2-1,TGTGCCAGGAACTTAGCGGGGGGCTACAATGAGCAGTTCTTC,CARNLAGGYNEQFF
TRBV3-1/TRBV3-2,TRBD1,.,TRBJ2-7,TGTGCCAGCAGCACTCGAGGGGGCCCCTACGAGCAGTACTTC,CASSTRGGPYEQYF
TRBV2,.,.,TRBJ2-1,TGTGCCAGCGGGAAGGGGCGGGGCGACTCACGTGAGCAGTTCTTC,CASGKGRGDSREQFF
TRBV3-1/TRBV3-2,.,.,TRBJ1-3,TGTGCCAGCAGCCCCTCCGGGGAGGGGGGAAACACCATATATTTT,CASSPSGEGGNTIYF
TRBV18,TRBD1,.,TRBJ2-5,TGTGCCAGCTCACTAGCGACAGGGGGCGGATGGGAGACCCAGTACTTC,CASSLATGGGWETQYF
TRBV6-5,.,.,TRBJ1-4,TGTGCCAGCCGCACCCCCAGTGGAAAACTGTTTTTT,CASRTPSGKLFF
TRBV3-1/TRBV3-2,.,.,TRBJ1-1,TGTGCCAGCAGCCTAGACACCCGAGAAGCTTTCTTT,CASSLDTREAFF
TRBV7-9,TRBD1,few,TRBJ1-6,TGTGCCAGCAGCCCTCAGGGGGCTCGGGGCTATAATTCACCCCTCCACTTT,CASSPQGARGYNSPLHF
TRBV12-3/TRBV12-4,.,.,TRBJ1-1,TGTGCCAGCAGTTTAGTGAACACTGAAGCTTTCTTT,CASSLVNTEAFF
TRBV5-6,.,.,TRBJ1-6,TGTGCCAGCAGCTTGGGGGGGATGGGTAATTCACCCCTCCACTTT,CASSLGGMGNSPLHF
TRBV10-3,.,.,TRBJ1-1,TGTGCCATCAGTCCCGACAGAAACACTGAAGCTTTCTTT,CAISPDRNTEAFF
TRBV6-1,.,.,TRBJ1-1,TGTGCCAGCAGTGAATCGGTAGGGACTGAAGCTTTCTTT,CASSESVGTEAFF
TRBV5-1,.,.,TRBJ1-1,TGCGCCAGCAGCGACAACCTGGGACAGAACACTGAAGCTTTCTTT,CASSDNLGQNTEAFF
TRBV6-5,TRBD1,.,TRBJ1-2,TGTGCCAGCAGGGGGGGGACAGGGCCTGGCTACACCTTC,CASRGGTGPGYTF
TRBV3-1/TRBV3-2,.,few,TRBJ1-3,TGTGCCAGCAGCCCCCCGGGGGAAGGAAACACCATATATTTT,CASSPPGEGNTIYF
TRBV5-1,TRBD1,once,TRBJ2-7,TGCGCCAGCAGCCAGGGGGACAGGGGTTTCAACGAGCAGTACTTC,CASSQGDRGFNEQYF
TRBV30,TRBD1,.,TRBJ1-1,TGTGCCTGGAGGCGGACAGGATACACTGAAGCTTTCTTT,CAWRRTGYTEAFF
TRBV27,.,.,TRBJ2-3,TGTGCCAGCAGTTTAGGGGGGCCGGATACGCAGTATTTT,CASSLGGPDTQYF
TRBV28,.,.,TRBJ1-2,TGTGCCAGCAGTCCCCTGGGCTATGGCTACACCTTC,CASSPLGYGYTF
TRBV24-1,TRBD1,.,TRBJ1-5,TGTGCCACCAGTGACGCGGACAGGGGAGGCAATCAGCCCCAGCATTTT,CATSDADRGGNQPQHF
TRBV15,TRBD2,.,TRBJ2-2,TGTGCCACCAGCCCCCGCCCTGGGCTAGCGGGGCCCGCTTGGGGAACCGGGGAGCTGTTTTTT,CATSPRPGLAGPAWGTGELFF
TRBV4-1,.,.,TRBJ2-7,TGCGCCAGCAGCCAAGAAGCAGACTCCTACGAGCAGTACTTC,CASSQEADSYEQYF
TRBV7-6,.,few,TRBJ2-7,TGTGCCAGCAGCTTAGAGAGTGCAGCCTCCTACGAGCAGTACTTC,CASSLESAASYEQYF
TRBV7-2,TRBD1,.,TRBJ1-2,TGTGCCAGCAGCACCTTGACAGGGACGGTTGGCTACACCTTC,CASSTLTGTVGYTF
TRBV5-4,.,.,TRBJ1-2,TGTGCCAGCAGCTTGGTCGGGGGTAACTATGGCTACACCTTC,CASSLVGGNYGYTF
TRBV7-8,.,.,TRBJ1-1,TGTGCCAGCAGCTTTAAGGGCTTGAGCACTGAAGCTTTCTTT,CASSFKGLSTEAFF
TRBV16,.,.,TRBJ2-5,TGTGCCAGCACTCAGGGGTTGTTCGAGACCCAGTACTTC,CASTQGLFETQYF
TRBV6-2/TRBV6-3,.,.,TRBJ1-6,TGTGCCAGCAGTTACGCAGGCCGGTATAATTCACCCCTCCACTTT,CASSYAGRYNSPLHF
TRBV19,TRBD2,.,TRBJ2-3,TGTGCCAGTAGTATTGGGCCTAGCGGAAGCACAGATACGCAGTATTTT,CASSIGPSGSTDTQYF